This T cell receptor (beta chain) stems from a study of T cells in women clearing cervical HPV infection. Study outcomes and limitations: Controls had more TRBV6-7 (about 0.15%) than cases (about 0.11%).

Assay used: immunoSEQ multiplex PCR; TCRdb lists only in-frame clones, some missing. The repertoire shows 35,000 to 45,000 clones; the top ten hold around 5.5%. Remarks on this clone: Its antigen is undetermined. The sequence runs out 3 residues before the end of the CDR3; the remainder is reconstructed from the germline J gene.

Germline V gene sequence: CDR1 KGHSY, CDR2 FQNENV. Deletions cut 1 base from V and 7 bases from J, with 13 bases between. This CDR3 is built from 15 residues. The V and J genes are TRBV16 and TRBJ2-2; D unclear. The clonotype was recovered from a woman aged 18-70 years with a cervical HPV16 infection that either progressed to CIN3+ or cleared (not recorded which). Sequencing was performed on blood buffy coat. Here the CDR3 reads CASSQFDKEGGELFF. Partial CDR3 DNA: TGTGCCAGCAGCCAATTCGACAAGGAAGGCGGGGAG. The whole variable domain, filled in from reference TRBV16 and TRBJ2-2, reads GEEVAQTPKHLVRGEGQKAKLYCAPIKGHSYVFWYQQVLKNEFKFLISFQNENVFDETGMPKERFSAKCLPNSPCSLEIQATKLEDSAVYFCASSQFDKEGGELFFGEGSRLTVL.